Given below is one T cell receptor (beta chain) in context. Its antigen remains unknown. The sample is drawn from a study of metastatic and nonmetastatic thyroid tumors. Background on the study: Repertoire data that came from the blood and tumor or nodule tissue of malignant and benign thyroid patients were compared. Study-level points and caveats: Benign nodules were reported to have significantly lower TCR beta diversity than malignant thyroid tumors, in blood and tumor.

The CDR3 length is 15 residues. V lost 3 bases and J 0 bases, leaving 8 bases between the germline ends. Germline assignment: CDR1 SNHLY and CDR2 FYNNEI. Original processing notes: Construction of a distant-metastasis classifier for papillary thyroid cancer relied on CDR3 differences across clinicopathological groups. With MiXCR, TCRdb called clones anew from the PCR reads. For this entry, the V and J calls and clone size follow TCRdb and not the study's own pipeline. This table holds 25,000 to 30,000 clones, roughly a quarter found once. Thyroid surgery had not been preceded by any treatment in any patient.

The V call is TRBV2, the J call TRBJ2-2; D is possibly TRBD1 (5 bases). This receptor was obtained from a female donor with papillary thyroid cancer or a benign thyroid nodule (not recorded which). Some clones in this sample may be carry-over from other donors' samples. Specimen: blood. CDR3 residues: CASSDREANTGELFF. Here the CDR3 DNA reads TGTGCCAGCAGTGACAGGGAAGCGAACACCGGGGAGCTGTTTTTT. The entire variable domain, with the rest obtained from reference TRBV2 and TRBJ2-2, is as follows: EPEVTQTPSHQVTQMGQEVILRCVPISNHLYFYWYRQILGQKVEFLVSFYNNEISEKSEIFDDQFSVERPDGSNFTLKIRSTKLEDSAMYFCASSDREANTGELFFGEGSRLTVL.